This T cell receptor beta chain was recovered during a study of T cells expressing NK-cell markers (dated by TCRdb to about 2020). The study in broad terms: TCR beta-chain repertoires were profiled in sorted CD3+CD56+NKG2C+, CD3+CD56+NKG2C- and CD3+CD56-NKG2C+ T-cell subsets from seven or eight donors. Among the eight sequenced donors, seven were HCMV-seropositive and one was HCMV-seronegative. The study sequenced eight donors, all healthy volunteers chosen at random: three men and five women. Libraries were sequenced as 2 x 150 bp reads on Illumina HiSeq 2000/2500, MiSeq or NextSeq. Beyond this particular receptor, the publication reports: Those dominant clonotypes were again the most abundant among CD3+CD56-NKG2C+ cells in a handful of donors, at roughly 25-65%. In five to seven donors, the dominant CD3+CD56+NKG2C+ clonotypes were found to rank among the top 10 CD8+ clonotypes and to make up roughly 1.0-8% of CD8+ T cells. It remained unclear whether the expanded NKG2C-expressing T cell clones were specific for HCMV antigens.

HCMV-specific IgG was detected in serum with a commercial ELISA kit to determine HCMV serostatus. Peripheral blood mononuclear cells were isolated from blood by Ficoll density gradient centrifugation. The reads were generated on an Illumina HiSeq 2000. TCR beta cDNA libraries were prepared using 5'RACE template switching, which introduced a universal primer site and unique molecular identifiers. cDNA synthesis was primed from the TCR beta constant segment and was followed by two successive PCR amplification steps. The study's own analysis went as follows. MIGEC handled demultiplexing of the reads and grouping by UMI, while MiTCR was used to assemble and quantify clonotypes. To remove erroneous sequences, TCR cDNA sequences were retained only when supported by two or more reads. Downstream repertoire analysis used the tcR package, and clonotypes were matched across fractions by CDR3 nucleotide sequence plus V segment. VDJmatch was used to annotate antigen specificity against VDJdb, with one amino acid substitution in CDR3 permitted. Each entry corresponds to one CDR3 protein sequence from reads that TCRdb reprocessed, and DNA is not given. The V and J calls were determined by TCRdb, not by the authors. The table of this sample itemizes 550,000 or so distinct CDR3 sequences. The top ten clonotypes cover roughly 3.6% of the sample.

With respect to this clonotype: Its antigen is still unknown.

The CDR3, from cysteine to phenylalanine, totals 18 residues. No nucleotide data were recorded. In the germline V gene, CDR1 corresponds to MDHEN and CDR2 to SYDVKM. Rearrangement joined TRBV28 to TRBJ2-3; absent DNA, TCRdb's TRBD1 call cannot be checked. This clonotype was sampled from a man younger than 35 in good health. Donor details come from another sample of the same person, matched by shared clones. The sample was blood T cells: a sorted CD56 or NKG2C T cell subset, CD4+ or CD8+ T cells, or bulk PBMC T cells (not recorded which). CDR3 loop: CASSPMAGGGQGTDTQYF.